The sequence of this T cell receptor (beta chain) was determined in a study of cytomegalovirus exposure and HLA in healthy donors. For the study at large: Within the Caucasian-associated ancestry cluster were around 80% of the approximately 400 genotyped donors. Overall study results and limits: Within an earlier analysis, most TCR beta V segments proved productive either about 87% or about 30% of the time.

This clone was recorded a few times. The target antigen is unknown. The PCR contained 60 Vbeta and 13 Jbeta primers. In the source study's methods: An analysis performed later counted 81 million or so unique TCR beta chains (roughly 11 million of them shared). The protocol was immunoSEQ multiplex PCR, while the TCRdb copy is restricted to in-frame clones and leaves out a portion. V and J calls and clone size are those listed in that table; D and trimming were worked out from the DNA. The table has approximately 110,000 clones, approximately 15% seen once. The ends lost 6 bases at V and 5 bases at J; junction bases unmatched: 10. Germline CDR1 and CDR2: SGHAT and FQNNGV. CDR3 size: 16 residues.

The rearrangement uses TRBV11-2 and TRBJ2-7; TRBD2 aligns across 13 bases. Sequenced input: PBMCs. The origin of this receptor is a woman aged 18-30 years in good health and CMV-seronegative. CDR3: CASRPGLAGASHEQYF. The CDR3 DNA reads as TGTGCCAGCAGACCCGGACTAGCGGGAGCATCCCACGAGCAGTACTTC.